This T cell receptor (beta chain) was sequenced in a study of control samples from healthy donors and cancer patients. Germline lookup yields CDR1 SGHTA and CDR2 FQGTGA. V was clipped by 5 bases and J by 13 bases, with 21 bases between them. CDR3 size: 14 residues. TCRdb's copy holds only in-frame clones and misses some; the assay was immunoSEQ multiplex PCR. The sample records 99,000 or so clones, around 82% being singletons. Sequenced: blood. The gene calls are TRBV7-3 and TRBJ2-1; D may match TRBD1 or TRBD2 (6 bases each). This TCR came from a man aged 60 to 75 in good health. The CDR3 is CASSAGQSTSIQFF. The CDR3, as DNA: TGTGCCAGCAGCGCGGGACAATCTACATCCATTCAGTTCTTC.